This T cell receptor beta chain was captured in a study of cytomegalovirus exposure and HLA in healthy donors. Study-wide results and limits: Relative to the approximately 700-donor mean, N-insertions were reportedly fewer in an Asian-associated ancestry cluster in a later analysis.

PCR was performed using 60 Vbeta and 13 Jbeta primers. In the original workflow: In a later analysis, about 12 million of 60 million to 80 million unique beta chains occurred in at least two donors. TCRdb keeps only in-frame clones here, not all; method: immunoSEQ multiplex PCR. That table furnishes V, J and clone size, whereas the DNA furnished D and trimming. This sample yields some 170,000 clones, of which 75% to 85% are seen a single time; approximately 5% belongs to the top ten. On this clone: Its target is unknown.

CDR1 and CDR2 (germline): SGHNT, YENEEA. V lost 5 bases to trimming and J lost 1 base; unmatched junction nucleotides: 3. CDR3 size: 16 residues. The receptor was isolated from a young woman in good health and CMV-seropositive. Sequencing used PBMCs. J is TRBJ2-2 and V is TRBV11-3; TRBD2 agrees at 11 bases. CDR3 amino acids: CASSVGTSGNTGELFF. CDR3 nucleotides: TGTGCCAGCAGCGTCGGGACTAGCGGGAACACCGGGGAGCTGTTTTTT.